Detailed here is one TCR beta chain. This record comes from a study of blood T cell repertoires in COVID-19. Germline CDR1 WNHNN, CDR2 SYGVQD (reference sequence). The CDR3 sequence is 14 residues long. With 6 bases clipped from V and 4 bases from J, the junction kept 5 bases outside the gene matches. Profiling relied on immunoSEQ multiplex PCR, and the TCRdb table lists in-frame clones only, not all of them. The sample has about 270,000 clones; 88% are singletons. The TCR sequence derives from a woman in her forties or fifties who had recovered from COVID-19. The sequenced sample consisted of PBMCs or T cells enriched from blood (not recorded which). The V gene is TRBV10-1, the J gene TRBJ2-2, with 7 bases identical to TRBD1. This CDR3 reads CASSETGTTGELFF. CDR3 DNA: TGCGCCAGCAGCGAGACAGGGACCACCGGGGAGCTGTTTTTT.